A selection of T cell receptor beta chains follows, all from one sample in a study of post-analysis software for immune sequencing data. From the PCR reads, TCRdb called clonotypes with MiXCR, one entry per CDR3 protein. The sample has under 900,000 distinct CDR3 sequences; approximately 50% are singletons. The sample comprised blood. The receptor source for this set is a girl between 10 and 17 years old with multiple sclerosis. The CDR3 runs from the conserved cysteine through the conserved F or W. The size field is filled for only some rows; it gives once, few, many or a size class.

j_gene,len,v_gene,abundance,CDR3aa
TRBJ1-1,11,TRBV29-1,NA,CSVDGNTEAFF
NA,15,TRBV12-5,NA,CASGFWGLGYYEQYF
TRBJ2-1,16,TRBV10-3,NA,CAISELTSGEDNEQFF
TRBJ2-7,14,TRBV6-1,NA,CASKRDRVTYEQYF
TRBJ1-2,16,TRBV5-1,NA,CASSLDAGDGNYGYTF
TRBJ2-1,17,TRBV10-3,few,CAISEWTSGRQLNEQFF
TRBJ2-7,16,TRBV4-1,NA,CASSQVVSGQFYEQYF
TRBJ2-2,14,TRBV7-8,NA,CASSKSLDTGELFF
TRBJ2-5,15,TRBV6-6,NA,CATSLIRQGQETQYF
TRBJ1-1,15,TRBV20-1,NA,CSARGEGGGNTEAFF
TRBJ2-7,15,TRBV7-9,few,CASSLLAGSFHEQYF
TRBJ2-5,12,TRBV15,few,CATSRVQETQYF
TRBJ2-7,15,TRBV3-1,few,CASSQDSKGTYEQYF
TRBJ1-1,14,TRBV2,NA,CASTSGGSSTEAFF
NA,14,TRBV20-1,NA,CSARGLAGDFEQYF
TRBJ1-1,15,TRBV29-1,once,CSVEAAGGEYTEAFF
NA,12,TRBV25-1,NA,CASSEIPYEQYF
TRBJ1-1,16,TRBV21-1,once,CASSLPTGVSNTEAFF
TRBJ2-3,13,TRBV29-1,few,CSVGLARGDTQYF
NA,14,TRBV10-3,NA,CAISGTGGMETQYF
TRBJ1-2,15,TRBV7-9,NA,CASSLFARGSYGYTF
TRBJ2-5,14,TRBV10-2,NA,CASNHADPGGTQYF
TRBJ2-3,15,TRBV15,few,CATSQGTPSTDTQYF
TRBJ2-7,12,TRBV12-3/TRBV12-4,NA,CASNPGGYEQYF
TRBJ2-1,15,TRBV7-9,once,CASSLDVGSYNEQFF
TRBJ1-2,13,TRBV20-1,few,CSARAGTDYGYTF
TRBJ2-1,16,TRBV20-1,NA,CSARAPAGSSYNEQFF
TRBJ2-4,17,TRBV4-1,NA,CASSQVPTGVAGYIQYF
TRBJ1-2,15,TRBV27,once,CASSLSPGPRVGYTF
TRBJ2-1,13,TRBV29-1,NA,CSVEGRSYNEQFF
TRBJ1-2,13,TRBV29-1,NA,CSVEEDANHGYTF
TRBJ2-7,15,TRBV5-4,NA,CASSLELDWTYEQYF
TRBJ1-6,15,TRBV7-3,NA,CASSKGRGTDSPLHF
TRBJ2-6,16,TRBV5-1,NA,CASSQAPGLGANVLTF
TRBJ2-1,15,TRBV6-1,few,CASSPSGGASNEQFF
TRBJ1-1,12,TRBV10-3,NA,CAISVEGTEAFF
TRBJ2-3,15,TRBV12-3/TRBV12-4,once,CASSWDREWRDTQYF
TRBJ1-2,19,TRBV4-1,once,CASSHNTKRDSPGGYGYTF
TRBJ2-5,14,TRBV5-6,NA,CASSRGTGKETQYF
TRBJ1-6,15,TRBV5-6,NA,CASSFGPGRDSPLHF
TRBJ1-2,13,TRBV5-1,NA,CASSREGDYGYTF
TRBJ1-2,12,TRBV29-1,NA,CSVEDRANGYTF
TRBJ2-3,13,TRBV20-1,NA,CSAREAPTDTQYF
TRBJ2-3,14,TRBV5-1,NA,CASSLDQGRGTQYF
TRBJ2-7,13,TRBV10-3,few,CAIRGQGAYEQYF
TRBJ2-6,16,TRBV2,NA,CASSEGRTVGANVLTF
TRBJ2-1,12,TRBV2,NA,CASSMLATEQFF
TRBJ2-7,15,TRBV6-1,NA,CASSEASGGSYEQYF
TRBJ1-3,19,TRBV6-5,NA,CASSYSGTGERLSGNTIYF
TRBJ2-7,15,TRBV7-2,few,CASSPSGGLPYEQYF
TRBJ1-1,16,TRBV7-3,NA,CASSPLVGLGNTEAFF
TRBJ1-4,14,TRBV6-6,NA,CASIPLAKGEKLFF
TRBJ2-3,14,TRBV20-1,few,CSARSGGVGDTQYF
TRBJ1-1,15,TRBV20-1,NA,CSARGPDRGETEAFF
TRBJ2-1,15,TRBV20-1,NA,CSASGLAGGWYEQFF
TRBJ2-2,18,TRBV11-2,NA,CASRTPKNPGDNTGELFF
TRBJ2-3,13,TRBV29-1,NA,CSVGAGVLDTQYF